This TCR beta chain comes out of a study of shared clonotypes between healthy human individuals. Study-wide results and limits: Clonotypes shared by all four sorted-subset donors had higher generation probabilities than non-shared clonotypes. As a rule, naive subsets had a larger estimated richness than memory subsets. Enrolling few donors narrowed the genetic and exposure-history diversity that was represented.

On this clone: Its antigen is unidentified. The same CDR3 can be traced to other DNA sequences in this sample.

Unmatched junction bases numbered 6, after V lost 4 bases and J lost 5 bases. CDR1 SGHRS and CDR2 YFSETQ come from the germline V gene. The CDR3 has 15 amino acids. Libraries were prepared by immunoSEQ multiplex PCR; TCRdb keeps only in-frame clonotypes and omits some of them. Found here are over a million clones, 96% of them singletons; the top ten hold approximately 1%. The rearrangement uses TRBV5-1 and TRBJ1-4; 9 nucleotides agree with TRBD1. The TCR originated in a man aged 30 to 39 in good health. Sequencing was done on a sample of naive CD4+ T cells sorted from blood. The subset here: CD45RA+ positively selected. As DNA, the CDR3 is TGCGCCAGCAGCCTGAAACAGGGGGCAAATGAAAAACTGTTTTTT. This encodes CASSLKQGANEKLFF.